These T cell receptor beta chains were read from a single sample in a study of blood T cell repertoires in COVID-19. Using immunoSEQ multiplex PCR, the repertoire was profiled, and TCRdb retains in-frame clones only, with some absent. The sample shows 70,000 to 90,000 clones, 75% to 85% of them seen only once. Sequencing was done on a sample of peripheral blood. These receptors originate from a human donor in a cohort sampled during active COVID-19. Each CDR3 is given without its conserved first and last residue. The order of the fields is V gene, clone size, CDR3 protein. Only part of the rows carry a size: once, few, many, or a class if the clone is expanded.

TRBV5-4 . ASSLDSSGSYEQY
TRBV6-5 once ASRDRGRDTQY
TRBV5-1 . ASSLDDWDRGGDGYT
TRBV5-1 . ASSLTQRGTVSYEQY
TRBV21-1 . ASSKKGQGTDVVNNEQF
TRBV5-1 . ASSIDSGELAF
TRBV20-1 . SASNRGEANVLT
TRBV7-3 once ASGNSGNTGELF
TRBV5-1 . ASSPPGTGGAGELF
TRBV7-2 . ASSLGQNNEQF
TRBV30 . AWSVLSGGAGYT
TRBV18 few ASSPRTGRNTEAF
TRBV28 . ASSSGQGAHEQY
TRBV9 . ASSVVDGSRGETQY
TRBV5-1 . ASSLQADSGNTIY
TRBV13 . ASSLAVGSGVNNEQF
TRBV27 few ASSLDGQGARSSPLH
TRBV7-2 . ASSLTGRDTDTQY
TRBV7-9 . ASSQTGTGGQETQY
TRBV16 . ASSPTALETQY
TRBV6-5 once ASSYGLAGGVYEQY
TRBV2 . ASSQIRDGMVRGYSTDTQY
TRBV2 . ASSELRGCGGYT
TRBV14 . ASSRLGTGGVMNTEAF
TRBV4-2 . ASSQGWEGQETQY
TRBV7-8 . ASSPGQGLNQPQH
TRBV6-2/TRBV6-3 . ASSYSKGSLSYEQY
TRBV19 few ASSPSGLVTYEQY
TRBV9 . ASSVGTGASYEQY
TRBV27 once ASSLSFGTSRLWGIQDTQY
TRBV19 . ASSVQGRNEKLF
TRBV5-1 . ASSLYGGRNLNEQF
TRBV5-5 . ASSLDRGETQY
TRBV20-1 . SASGDRVYEQY